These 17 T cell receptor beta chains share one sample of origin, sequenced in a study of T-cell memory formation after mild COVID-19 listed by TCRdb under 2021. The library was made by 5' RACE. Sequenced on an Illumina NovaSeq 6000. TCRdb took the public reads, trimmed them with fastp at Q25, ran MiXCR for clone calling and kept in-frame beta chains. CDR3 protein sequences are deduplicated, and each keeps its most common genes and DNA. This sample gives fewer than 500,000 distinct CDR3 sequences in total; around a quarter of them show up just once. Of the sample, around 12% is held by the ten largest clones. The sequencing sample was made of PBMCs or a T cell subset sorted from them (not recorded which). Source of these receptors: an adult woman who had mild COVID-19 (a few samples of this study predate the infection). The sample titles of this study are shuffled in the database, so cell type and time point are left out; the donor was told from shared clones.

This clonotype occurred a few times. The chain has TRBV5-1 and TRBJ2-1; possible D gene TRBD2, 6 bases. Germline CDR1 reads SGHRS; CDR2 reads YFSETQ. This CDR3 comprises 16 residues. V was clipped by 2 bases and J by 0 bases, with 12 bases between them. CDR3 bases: TGCGCCAGCAGCTTAGTCCAGCGGGTCTCCTACAATGAGCAGTTCTTC. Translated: CASSLVQRVSYNEQFF.

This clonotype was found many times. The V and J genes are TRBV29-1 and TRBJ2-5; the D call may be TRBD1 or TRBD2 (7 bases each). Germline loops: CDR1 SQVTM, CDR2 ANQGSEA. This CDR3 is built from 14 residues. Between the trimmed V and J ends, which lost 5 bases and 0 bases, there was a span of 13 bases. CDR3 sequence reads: CSVYRGGDQETQYF. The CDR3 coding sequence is TGCAGCGTTTACAGGGGAGGGGACCAAGAGACCCAGTACTTC.

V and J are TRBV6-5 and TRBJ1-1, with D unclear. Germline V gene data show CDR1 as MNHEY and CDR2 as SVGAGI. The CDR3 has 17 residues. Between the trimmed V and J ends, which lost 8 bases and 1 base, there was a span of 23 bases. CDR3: CASQRRRNLVGNTEAFF. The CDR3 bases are TGTGCCAGCCAACGGAGACGGAATCTAGTAGGGAACACTGAAGCTTTCTTT.

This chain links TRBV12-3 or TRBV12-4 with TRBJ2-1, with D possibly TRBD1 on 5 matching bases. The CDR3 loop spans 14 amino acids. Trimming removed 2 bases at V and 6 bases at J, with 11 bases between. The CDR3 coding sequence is TGTGCCAGCAGTTTATTGTTGGGGCCCAATGAGCAGTTCTTC. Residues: CASSLLLGPNEQFF.

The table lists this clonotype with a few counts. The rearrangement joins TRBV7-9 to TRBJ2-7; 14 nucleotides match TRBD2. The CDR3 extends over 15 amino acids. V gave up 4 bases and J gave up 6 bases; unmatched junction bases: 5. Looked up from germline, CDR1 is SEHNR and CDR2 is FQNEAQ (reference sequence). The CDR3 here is CASSSGTSGRSEQYF. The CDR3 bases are TGTGCCAGCAGCTCAGGGACTAGCGGGAGATCCGAGCAGTACTTC.

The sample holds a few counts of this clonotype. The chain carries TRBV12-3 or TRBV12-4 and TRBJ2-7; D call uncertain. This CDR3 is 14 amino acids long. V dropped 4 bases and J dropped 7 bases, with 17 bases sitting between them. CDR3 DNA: TGTGCCAGCAGTTCTCAACAAAACGACTTTGAGCAGTACTTC. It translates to CASSSQQNDFEQYF.

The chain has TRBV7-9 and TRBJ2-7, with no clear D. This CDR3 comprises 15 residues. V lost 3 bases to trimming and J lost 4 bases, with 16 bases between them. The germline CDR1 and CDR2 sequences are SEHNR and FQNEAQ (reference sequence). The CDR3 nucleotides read TGTGCCAGCAGCTTGTGGGTGGCTAGTATATACGAGCAGTACTTC. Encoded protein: CASSLWVASIYEQYF.

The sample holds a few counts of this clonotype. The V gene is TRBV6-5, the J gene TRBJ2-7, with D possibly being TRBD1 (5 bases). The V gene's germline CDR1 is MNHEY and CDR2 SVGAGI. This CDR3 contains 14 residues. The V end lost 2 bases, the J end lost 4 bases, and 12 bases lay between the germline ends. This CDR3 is CASSYQGRRYEQYF. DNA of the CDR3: TGTGCCAGCAGTTACCAGGGTCGAAGATACGAGCAGTACTTC.

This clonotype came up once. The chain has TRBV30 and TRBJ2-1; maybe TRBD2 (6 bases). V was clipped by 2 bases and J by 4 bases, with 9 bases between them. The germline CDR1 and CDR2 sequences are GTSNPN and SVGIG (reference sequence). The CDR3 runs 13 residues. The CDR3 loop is CAWSRGFYNEQFF. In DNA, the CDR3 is TGTGCCTGGAGTCGGGGGTTTTACAATGAGCAGTTCTTC.

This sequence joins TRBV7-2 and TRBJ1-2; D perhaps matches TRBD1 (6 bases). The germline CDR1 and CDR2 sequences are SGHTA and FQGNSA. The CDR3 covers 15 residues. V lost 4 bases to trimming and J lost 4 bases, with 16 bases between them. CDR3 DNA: TGTGCCAGCAGCTCGCAGGGGCAAGTGGGCTATGGCTACACCTTC. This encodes CASSSQGQVGYGYTF.

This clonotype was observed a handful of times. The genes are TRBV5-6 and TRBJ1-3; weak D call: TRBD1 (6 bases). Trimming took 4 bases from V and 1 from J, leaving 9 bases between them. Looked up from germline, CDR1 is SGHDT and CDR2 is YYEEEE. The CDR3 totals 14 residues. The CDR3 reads CASSRRGSGNTIYF. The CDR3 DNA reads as TGTGCCAGCAGCAGAAGGGGGTCTGGAAACACCATATATTTT. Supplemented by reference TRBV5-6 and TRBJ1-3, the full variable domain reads DAGVTQSPTHLIKTRGQQVTLRCSPKSGHDTVSWYQQALGQGPQFIFQYYEEEERQRGNFPDRFSGHQFPNYSSELNVNALLLGDSALYLCASSRRGSGNTIYFGEGSWLTVV.

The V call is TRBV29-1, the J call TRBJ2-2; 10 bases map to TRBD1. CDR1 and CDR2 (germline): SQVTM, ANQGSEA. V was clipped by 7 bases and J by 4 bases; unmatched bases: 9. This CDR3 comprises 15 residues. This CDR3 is CSAGGDRGITGELFF. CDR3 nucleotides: TGCAGCGCTGGGGGGGACAGGGGTATCACCGGGGAGCTGTTTTTT.

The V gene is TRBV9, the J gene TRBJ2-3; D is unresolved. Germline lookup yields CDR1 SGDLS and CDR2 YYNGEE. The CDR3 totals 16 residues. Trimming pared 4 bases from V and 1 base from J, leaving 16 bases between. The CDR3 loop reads CASSITGSTRTDTQYF. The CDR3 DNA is TGTGCCAGCAGCATAACCGGCTCGACGCGCACAGATACGCAGTATTTT.

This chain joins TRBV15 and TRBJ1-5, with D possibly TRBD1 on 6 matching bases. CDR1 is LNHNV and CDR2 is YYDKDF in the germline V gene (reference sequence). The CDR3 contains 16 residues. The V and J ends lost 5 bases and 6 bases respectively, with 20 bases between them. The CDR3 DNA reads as TGTGCCACCAGCCCCAGAGGGGGGGCTTACGGTCAGCCCCAGCATTTT. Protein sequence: CATSPRGGAYGQPQHF.

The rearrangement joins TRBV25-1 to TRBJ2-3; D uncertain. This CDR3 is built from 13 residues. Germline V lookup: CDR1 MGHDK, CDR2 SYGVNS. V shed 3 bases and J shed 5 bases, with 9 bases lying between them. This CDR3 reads CASSDLHRDTQYF. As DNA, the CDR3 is TGTGCCAGCAGTGACCTCCATAGAGATACGCAGTATTTT.

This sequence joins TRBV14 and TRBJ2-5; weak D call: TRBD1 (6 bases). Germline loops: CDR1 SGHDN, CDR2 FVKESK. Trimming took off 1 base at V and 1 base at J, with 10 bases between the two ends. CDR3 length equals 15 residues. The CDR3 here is CASSQGGRGQETQYF. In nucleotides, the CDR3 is TGTGCCAGCAGCCAAGGAGGCAGGGGCCAAGAGACCCAGTACTTC.

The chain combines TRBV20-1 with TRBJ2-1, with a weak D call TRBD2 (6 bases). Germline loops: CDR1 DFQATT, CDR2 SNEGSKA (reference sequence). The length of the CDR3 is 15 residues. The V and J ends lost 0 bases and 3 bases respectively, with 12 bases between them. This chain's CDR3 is CSARDAGMIYNEQFF. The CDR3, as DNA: TGCAGTGCTAGAGATGCGGGAATGATCTACAATGAGCAGTTCTTC.